The 27 T cell receptor beta chains presented below share a single source sample, sequenced in a study of post-analysis software for immune sequencing data. No antigen is known for these receptors. Incorporated into the TCR beta cDNA libraries were unique molecular identifiers, which served to reduce PCR and sequencing biases. MiXCR was run by TCRdb on the PCR reads, yielding one entry per CDR3 protein. The data contain around 400,000 distinct CDR3 sequences, about a third of them singletons. Study observations and caveats: Roughly 5 TRBV segments (TRBV5-6, TRBV5-1 and TRBV20-1 among them) occurred more frequently in patients than in controls.

The sample taken for sequencing was blood. These receptors were obtained from a girl between 5 and 17 years old with multiple sclerosis.

CDR3 region: CAISDESNQPQHF. Here the CDR3 DNA reads TGTGCCATCAGTGATGAAAGCAATCAGCCCCAGCATTTT. This chain connects TRBV10-3 to TRBJ1-5; D unresolved. CDR3 size: 13 residues. Germline assignment: CDR1 ENHRY and CDR2 SYGVKD. The ends were cut back, 3 bases at V and 1 base at J, with 4 bases in the middle.

This sequence joins TRBV7-2 and TRBJ2-2; no firm D call. Per germline, CDR1 SGHTA and CDR2 FQGNSA. V was shortened by 6 bases and J by 4 bases, with 15 bases between the two germline ends. This CDR3 region has 15 residues. The CDR3 reads CASSPPIGGTGELFF. The CDR3 DNA sequence: TGTGCCAGCAGTCCACCCATCGGCGGCACCGGGGAGCTGTTTTTT. Together with reference TRBV7-2 and TRBJ2-2, the CDR3 gives the full variable domain: GAGVSQSPSNKVTEKGKDVELRCDPISGHTALYWYRQSLGQGLEFLIYFQGNSAPDKSGLPSDRFSAERTGGSVSTLTIQRTQQEDSAVYLCASSPPIGGTGELFFGEGSRLTVL.

The genes are TRBV29-1 and TRBJ2-3; D is possibly TRBD2 (6 bases). The CDR3 totals 14 residues. Trimming removed 6 bases from V and 1 base from J, with 14 bases in between. Looked up from germline, CDR1 is SQVTM and CDR2 is ANQGSEA. DNA for the CDR3: TGCAGCGTGAATGGGAGGCGTGGCACAGATACGCAGTATTTT. Protein product: CSVNGRRGTDTQYF.

J is TRBJ2-1 and V is TRBV6-2 or TRBV6-3, with TRBD1 identical over 7 bases. CDR1 and CDR2 from the germline V gene are MNHEY and SVGEGT. V shed 5 bases and J 5 bases; nucleotides not matched to a gene: 0. The CDR3 is 12 residues long. The CDR3 sequence is CASSTGDNEQFF. The CDR3 nucleotides read TGTGCCAGCAGTACAGGGGACAATGAGCAGTTCTTC.

In its sample, this clonotype was seen a few times. V is TRBV12-3 or TRBV12-4 and J is TRBJ2-5; D unresolved. Trimming shortened V by 3 bases and J by 2 bases, and 10 bases separated the two germline ends. This CDR3 contains 14 residues. CDR3 coding DNA: TGTGCCAGCAGTTTGAGTAGCATTCAAGAGACCCAGTACTTC. It is translated as CASSLSSIQETQYF.

The sample holds a few counts of this clonotype. The chain couples TRBV6-6 to TRBJ2-3; D possibly corresponds to TRBD1 (5 bases). V was clipped by 6 bases and J by 0 bases, with 13 bases between them. From germline, CDR1 is MNHNY and CDR2 SVGAGI (reference sequence). CDR3 length: 15 amino acids. Written as DNA, the CDR3 is TGTGCCAGCAGCCAAGGACAACCTAGCACAGATACGCAGTATTTT. Its protein product is CASSQGQPSTDTQYF.

This chain uses TRBV20-1 with TRBJ2-7, with 14 bases matching TRBD2. The CDR3 has 14 residues. The germline gives CDR1 DFQATT, CDR2 SNEGSKA (reference sequence). The CDR3 protein is CRAGTSGSSYEQYF. The DNA of the CDR3 is TGCAGAGCCGGGACTAGCGGGAGCTCCTACGAGCAGTACTTC.

This clonotype was counted between two and nine times. The chain recombines TRBV4-1 with TRBJ2-1; D could derive from TRBD1 or TRBD2 (5 bases each). This CDR3 spans 15 amino acids. CDR1 is MGHRA, CDR2 YSYEKL, per germline. The germline V and J ends were trimmed by 0 bases and 8 bases, with 14 bases remaining between them. The CDR3 nucleotides are TGCGCCAGCAGCCAAGATGGCGAGGGGCGGGATGAGCAGTTCTTC. Protein product: CASSQDGEGRDEQFF.

The chain joins TRBV6-5 to TRBJ1-6; D ambiguous. CDR1 is MNHEY, CDR2 SVGAGI, per germline. The germline V and J ends were trimmed by 5 bases and 5 bases, with 10 bases remaining between them. The CDR3 has 14 residues. As DNA, the CDR3 is TGTGCCAGCAGTCCGGACGGGAATAATTCACCCCTCCACTTT. Its translation: CASSPDGNNSPLHF.

The J gene is TRBJ2-3, the V gene TRBV6-5; possible D gene TRBD1, 5 bases. CDR3 length: 16 amino acids. Per the germline V gene, CDR1 is MNHEY and CDR2 is SVGAGI. V was clipped by 2 bases and J by 4 bases, with 16 bases between them. CDR3 sequence reads: CASSYHQGFLPDTQYF. In DNA form, the CDR3 reads TGTGCCAGCAGTTACCACCAGGGATTCCTCCCAGATACGCAGTATTTT.

The chain couples TRBV6-1 to TRBJ1-1; D not certain. Germline V gene lookup returns CDR1 MNHNS and CDR2 SASEGT. The CDR3 contains 13 residues. V was pared by 7 bases and J by 5 bases, with 14 bases between. The CDR3 spells CASNTGRTTEAFF. CDR3 bases: TGTGCCAGCAACACGGGCCGGACGACTGAAGCTTTCTTT.

This clonotype was seen once. The V gene is TRBV20-1, the J gene TRBJ2-5; TRBD2 matches at 11 bases. Losses at the gene ends were 5 bases for V and 10 bases for J; bases not matched to a gene: 12. Germline V lookup: CDR1 DFQATT, CDR2 SNEGSKA (reference sequence). The CDR3 consists of 14 residues. CDR3 sequence reads: CSAETSGTTGDQYF. CDR3 bases: TGCAGTGCTGAGACTAGCGGGACAACCGGGGACCAGTACTTC.

This clonotype was counted a few times. The V gene is TRBV9, the J gene TRBJ2-5; D unclear. This CDR3 spans 13 amino acids. In germline, CDR1 is SGDLS, CDR2 YYNGEE. V lost 0 bases and J 3 bases, leaving 6 bases between the germline ends. CDR3 DNA: TGTGCCAGCAGCGTAGGCACGGAAGAGACCCAGTACTTC. Its translation: CASSVGTEETQYF.

The V gene is TRBV6-5, the J gene TRBJ2-6; the D gene is possibly TRBD1 (6 bases). The ends were cut back, 3 bases at V and 0 bases at J, with 18 bases in the middle. CDR1 and CDR2 from the germline V gene are MNHEY and SVGAGI. This CDR3 has 19 amino acids. The CDR3 nucleotides are TGTGCCAGCAGTTATAAGGGACAATGGCCCGGCTCTGGGGCCAACGTCCTGACTTTC. The encoded protein is CASSYKGQWPGSGANVLTF.

The chain joins TRBV5-1 to TRBJ2-1; 8 bases are a match to TRBD2. The CDR3 has 15 residues. Germline lookup yields CDR1 SGHRS and CDR2 YFSETQ. The ends lost 4 bases at V and 1 base at J; junction bases unmatched: 4. The CDR3 DNA reads as TGCGCCAGCAGCCCGGGGGGGGAATCCTACAATGAGCAGTTCTTC. It is translated as CASSPGGESYNEQFF.

About this clonotype: An end of the junction differs from the germline gene, which may be a read error. This chain uses TRBV11-2 with TRBJ2-7, with D perhaps matching TRBD1 (6 bases). This CDR3 has 14 residues. The V gene's germline CDR1 is SGHAT and CDR2 FQNNGV. The CDR3 coding sequence is TGTGTCAGCAGCTTCCCGACAGGCTCCTACGAGCAGTACTTC. This sequence encodes CVSSFPTGSYEQYF. The full variable domain, in which reference TRBV11-2 and TRBJ2-7 provide the parts outside the CDR3, is EAGVAQSPRYKIIEKRQSVAFWCNPISGHATLYWYQQILGQGPKLLIQFQNNGVVDDSQLPKDRFSAERLKGVDSTLKIQPAKLEDSAVYLCVSSFPTGSYEQYFGPGTRLTVT.

This clonotype was seen ten or more times. The V gene is TRBV29-1, the J gene TRBJ2-3, with D possibly matching TRBD2 (6 bases). Per the germline V gene, CDR1 is SQVTM and CDR2 is ANQGSEA. The CDR3 contains 14 residues. Trimming left V 8 bases short and J 2 bases short, with 17 bases between. This chain's CDR3 is CSFLRRGSTDTQYF. Here the CDR3 DNA reads TGCAGCTTTCTCCGGCGGGGTTCCACAGATACGCAGTATTTT.

V is TRBV6-1 and J is TRBJ2-5, with TRBD2 matching 15 bases. This CDR3 has 19 amino acids. V gave up 7 bases and J gave up 4 bases; unmatched junction bases: 16. CDR1 is MNHNS and CDR2 is SASEGT in the germline V gene. The CDR3 protein is CASIPGLAGGRQDGETQYF. Here the CDR3 DNA reads TGTGCCAGCATTCCGGGACTAGCGGGGGGCCGCCAGGATGGAGAGACCCAGTACTTC.

J is TRBJ2-1 and V is TRBV12-3 or TRBV12-4, with unresolved D. The CDR3 runs to 12 residues. V was shortened by 6 bases and J by 9 bases, with 12 bases between the two germline ends. The CDR3 region has the DNA TGTGCCAGCAGCCCCGGTAATAGTGAGCAGTTCTTC. This translates into CASSPGNSEQFF.

V gene TRBV7-2 combines with J gene TRBJ2-7, with 8 bases fitting TRBD2. Near its end, the DNA agrees better with TRBJ2-5, so the J call may be wrong. The CDR3 is 15 residues long. Germline V gene data show CDR1 as SGHTA and CDR2 as FQGNSA. CDR3 nucleotides: TGTGCCAGCAGCTTAGGGAGACTAGCGAGGGAGACCCAGTACTTC. Its translation: CASSLGRLARETQYF.

The rearrangement joins TRBV6-5 to TRBJ1-4; 8 nucleotides agree with TRBD1. Germline CDR1 and CDR2: MNHEY and SVGAGI. This CDR3 contains 15 residues. V shed 0 bases, J shed 8 bases, and the junction held 5 bases outside the gene matches. CDR3 region: CASSYSGTGGEKLFF. CDR3 DNA sequence: TGTGCCAGCAGTTACTCCGGGACAGGAGGGGAAAAACTGTTTTTT.

CDR3 DNA sequence: TGCGCCAGCAGCCGCCGGCTGTCGGAGATCACAGATACGCAGTATTTT. This translates into CASSRRLSEITDTQYF. This chain connects TRBV5-1 to TRBJ2-3; D not certain. Trimming took off 4 bases at V and 2 bases at J, with 17 bases between the two ends. The CDR3 has 16 amino acids. The germline gives CDR1 SGHRS, CDR2 YFSETQ.

Notes on this clonotype: The missing conserved phenylalanine or tryptophan at the end of this CDR3 makes a read error likely. V gene TRBV6-6 combines with J gene TRBJ1-5, with D possibly being TRBD1 (6 bases). CDR3 length: 16 residues. Germline lookup yields CDR1 MNHNY and CDR2 SVGAGI (reference sequence). V gave up 10 bases and J gave up 0 bases, with 19 bases separating them. The CDR3 nucleotides read TGTGCCACCGTAGAAAGCCCGGGACATAGCAATCAGCCCCAGCATGTT. Translation gives CATVESPGHSNQPQHV.

This clonotype was observed at least ten times. The chain employs TRBV12-3 or TRBV12-4 and TRBJ1-2; possible D gene TRBD1, 6 bases. This CDR3 has 13 residues. Trimming left V 3 bases short and J 5 bases short, with 10 bases between. CDR3 amino acids: CASSFGGGYGYTF. The CDR3 bases are TGTGCCAGCAGTTTTGGAGGGGGGTATGGCTACACCTTC.

A few counts support this clonotype. The chain recombines TRBV15 with TRBJ2-7, with D possibly matching TRBD1 (6 bases). With the DNA end fitting TRBJ2-5 better, the J assignment may be wrong. CDR3 length: 13 residues. CDR1 and CDR2 (germline): LNHNV, YYDKDF (reference sequence). CDR3 DNA sequence: TGTGCCACCAGCAAAATAGGGGGTGAGACCCAGTACTTC. Protein sequence: CATSKIGGETQYF.

The chain recombines TRBV10-3 with TRBJ2-1; 8 positions agree with TRBD2. The CDR3 extends over 15 amino acids. From germline, CDR1 is ENHRY and CDR2 SYGVKD. Trimming at V came to 9 bases and at J to 6 bases, leaving 13 bases not matched to a gene. The CDR3: CAITNLAGKGNEQFF. The CDR3 DNA follows: TGTGCCATAACCAATTTAGCGGGGAAGGGCAATGAGCAGTTCTTC.

The rearrangement joins TRBV10-3 to TRBJ2-3, with 13 bases aligning to TRBD2. The V and J ends lost 5 bases and 6 bases, in that order; junction bases with no gene match: 14. The CDR3 is 18 amino acids. Per the germline V gene, CDR1 is ENHRY and CDR2 is SYGVKD. The CDR3 spells CAISPGTSGTHLRDTQYF. For the CDR3, the DNA is TGTGCCATCAGTCCCGGGACTAGCGGGACCCATCTCCGGGATACGCAGTATTTT.